This T cell receptor (beta chain) was recorded in a study of blood T cell repertoires in COVID-19. This clone was seen a few times. Here immunoSEQ multiplex PCR was the method, and the copy in TCRdb shows in-frame clones only, minus some. The profile covers fewer than 300,000 clones, with about 80% appearing a single time and approximately 15% taken by the ten largest. Germline values: CDR1 SEHNR, CDR2 FQNEAQ (reference sequence). The CDR3 is 16 residues long. With V trimmed by 1 base and J by 6 bases, 7 bases remained unmatched. Specimen: peripheral blood. The clonotype was recovered from a person aged 65-85 years with COVID-19, enrolled during active disease. The V gene is TRBV7-9, the J gene TRBJ1-5; TRBD1 matches at 9 bases. CDR3: CASSLVAGQGGQPQHF. The CDR3 DNA reads TGTGCCAGCAGCTTAGTGGCGGGACAGGGTGGTCAGCCCCAGCATTTT.